This is a list of T cell receptor beta chains from one sample in a study of blood T cell repertoires in COVID-19. Method: immunoSEQ multiplex PCR; TCRdb's copy keeps in-frame clones and lacks some. The sample has under 200,000 clones, over 80% seen once. The sequencing sample was made of peripheral blood. Every receptor here comes from a woman aged 55-69 years who had recovered from COVID-19. CDR3s include the opening cysteine and the closing phenylalanine or tryptophan. D genes are given only for firm matches. Expanded clones are given a class, and other clones once, few, many or no size at all.

abundance: NA
v_gene: TRBV28
d_gene: NA
j_gene: TRBJ1-1
CDR3nt: TGTGCCAGCTCTGCTTGGGCAGGGGTCGCTTTCTTT
CDR3aa: CASSAWAGVAFF

abundance: NA
v_gene: TRBV24-1
d_gene: NA
j_gene: TRBJ2-3
CDR3nt: TGTGCCACCAGTGAGGACAGTCCCTCCAAAGATACGCAGTATTTT
CDR3aa: CATSEDSPSKDTQYF

abundance: NA
v_gene: TRBV7-7
d_gene: NA
j_gene: TRBJ2-3
CDR3nt: TGTGCCAGCAGCTCTTGGACAGACGATACGCAGTATTTT
CDR3aa: CASSSWTDDTQYF

abundance: NA
v_gene: TRBV7-6
d_gene: NA
j_gene: TRBJ2-5
CDR3nt: TGTGCCAGCAGCTTATCACCAGGTCGTCAGGGAGAGACCCAGTACTTC
CDR3aa: CASSLSPGRQGETQYF

abundance: few
v_gene: TRBV6-2/TRBV6-3
d_gene: NA
j_gene: TRBJ2-1
CDR3nt: TGTGCCAGCAGTTACTCGATGACAGGCTCCTACAATGAGCAGTTCTTC
CDR3aa: CASSYSMTGSYNEQFF

abundance: NA
v_gene: TRBV28
d_gene: NA
j_gene: TRBJ2-7
CDR3nt: TGTGCCAGCAGTTGGGGGGGAGAGGGGACAGGCCGGGAGCAGTACTTC
CDR3aa: CASSWGGEGTGREQYF

abundance: NA
v_gene: TRBV2
d_gene: TRBD1
j_gene: TRBJ2-7
CDR3nt: TGTGCCAGCAAACTACCGGGACAGGGGGCTGACGAGCAGTACTTC
CDR3aa: CASKLPGQGADEQYF

abundance: NA
v_gene: TRBV28
d_gene: NA
j_gene: TRBJ2-4
CDR3nt: TGTGCCAGCAGTGACGGAGGGGCTGGGGCCAAAAACATTCAGTACTTC
CDR3aa: CASSDGGAGAKNIQYF

abundance: NA
v_gene: TRBV20-1
d_gene: NA
j_gene: TRBJ2-5
CDR3nt: TGCAGTGCTAGTTACCTAGGAGGGGAGACCCAGTACTTC
CDR3aa: CSASYLGGETQYF

abundance: once
v_gene: TRBV6-2/TRBV6-3
d_gene: NA
j_gene: TRBJ1-6
CDR3nt: TGTGCCAGCAGTTATACAGACTCACCCCTCCACTTT
CDR3aa: CASSYTDSPLHF

abundance: NA
v_gene: TRBV25-1
d_gene: TRBD2
j_gene: TRBJ2-5
CDR3nt: TGTGCCAGCAGTGGACCACGGGGGGGAGAGACCCAGTACTTC
CDR3aa: CASSGPRGGETQYF

abundance: NA
v_gene: TRBV5-1
d_gene: TRBD2
j_gene: TRBJ2-1
CDR3nt: TGCGCCAGCAGCTTGGGACTAGCGGGGCGGAATTACAATGAGCAGTTCTTC
CDR3aa: CASSLGLAGRNYNEQFF

abundance: NA
v_gene: TRBV19
d_gene: NA
j_gene: TRBJ2-5
CDR3nt: TGTGCCAGTAGCGCCCTCAGGGCGTTAGGGGAGACCCAGTACTTC
CDR3aa: CASSALRALGETQYF

abundance: NA
v_gene: TRBV2
d_gene: TRBD1
j_gene: TRBJ2-2
CDR3nt: TGTGCCAGCAGCGCCACAGGGGCCCACTTCGGTGCCGGGGAGCTGTTTTTT
CDR3aa: CASSATGAHFGAGELFF

abundance: NA
v_gene: TRBV6-5
d_gene: NA
j_gene: TRBJ1-4
CDR3nt: TGTGCCAGCATTATGAGCGGGGGGGCGGGAAAACTGTTTTTT
CDR3aa: CASIMSGGAGKLFF